A single sample is the source of the 28 T cell receptor beta chains below, sequenced in a study of cytotoxic CD8 clonotypes in ibrutinib-treated CLL. The method was immunoSEQ multiplex PCR; TCRdb's version includes in-frame clones alone and lacks a portion of them. Of 160,000 or so clones in the sample, 88% are singletons; the top ten hold 3% to 3.5%. Sequencing used PBMCs, obtained at disease progression, from a patient treated with ibrutinib. These receptors came from a human donor with chronic lymphocytic leukemia.

This clone appeared once. The chain combines TRBV5-8 with TRBJ1-1; 8 positions agree with TRBD1. Germline-derived CDR1 and CDR2 are SGHTS and YDEGEE. This CDR3 region has 16 residues. V was pared by 4 bases and J by 0 bases, with 8 bases of the junction left unmatched. The CDR3 here is CASSKGQGIMNTEAFF. CDR3 sequence (DNA): TGTGCCAGCAGCAAAGGACAGGGAATCATGAACACTGAAGCTTTCTTT.

J is TRBJ2-7 and V is TRBV23-1; 13 nucleotides agree with TRBD2. TRBV23-1 is treated as an ORF (open reading frame) with a function not yet certain. V lost 3 bases and J lost 5; bases outside the gene matches: 13. The CDR3 spans 18 residues. CDR3 amino acids: CASSQPGDWTSGSHEQYF. The CDR3 coding sequence is TGCGCCAGCAGTCAGCCGGGAGATTGGACTAGCGGGAGCCACGAGCAGTACTTC.

The CDR3 loop reads CASSVGVLDEKLFF. DNA of the CDR3: TGCGCCAGCAGCGTCGGGGTCTTGGATGAAAAACTGTTTTTT. The V call is TRBV4-1, the J call TRBJ1-4; D unclear. The germline V gene encodes CDR1 MGHRA and CDR2 YSYEKL. The CDR3 totals 14 residues. With 5 bases removed from V and 6 bases from J, the gap between germline ends came to 13 bases.

The chain is built from TRBV7-9 and TRBJ1-2, with D possibly TRBD1 on 5 matching bases. The germline V gene has CDR1 SEHNR and CDR2 FQNEAQ (reference sequence). The ends were cut back, 5 bases at V and 5 bases at J, with 12 bases in the middle. This CDR3 comprises 13 residues. CDR3 sequence: CASSPDRTYGYTF. As DNA, the CDR3 is TGTGCCAGCAGCCCCGACAGAACATATGGCTACACCTTC.

J is TRBJ1-1 and V is TRBV6-5; weak D call: TRBD1 (5 bases). CDR3 length equals 12 residues. CDR1 and CDR2 from the germline V gene are MNHEY and SVGAGI. Trimming took 6 bases from V and 4 from J, leaving 9 bases between them. The CDR3, as DNA: TGTGCCAGCAGGGGGAGGGGCACTGAAGCTTTCTTT. It specifies CASRGRGTEAFF.

The V gene is TRBV6-5, the J gene TRBJ1-1, with 8 bases lining up with TRBD1. V lost 2 bases to trimming and J lost 3 bases; unmatched junction nucleotides: 8. Germline CDR1 reads MNHEY; CDR2 reads SVGAGI. The CDR3 sequence is 16 residues long. The CDR3 spells CASSYTSQGAHTEAFF. In DNA, the CDR3 is TGTGCCAGCAGTTACACCTCGCAGGGGGCTCACACTGAAGCTTTCTTT.

This chain connects TRBV5-4 to TRBJ1-1; D unresolved. The V end was cut by 5 bases, the J end by 6 bases, with 11 bases between. Germline V gene sequence: CDR1 SGHNT, CDR2 YYREEE (reference sequence). The CDR3 covers 12 residues. As DNA, the CDR3 is TGTGCCAGCAGTTCCGTTCTCTCTGAAGCTTTCTTT. Amino acids: CASSSVLSEAFF.

This clone has a handful of counts. This sequence joins TRBV30 and TRBJ2-7, with D tentatively TRBD1 (6 bases). The CDR3 is 16 amino acids. Germline CDR1 reads GTSNPN; CDR2 reads SVGIG (reference sequence). V was trimmed by 0 bases and J by 0 bases, leaving 15 bases between them. The CDR3 DNA is TGTGCCTGGAGTGTACGTTTGGGACAAGTCTCCTACGAGCAGTACTTC. Translated: CAWSVRLGQVSYEQYF.

The rearrangement uses TRBV30 and TRBJ1-1; D may be TRBD1 (5 bases). The V gene lost 0 bases and the J gene lost 2 bases, with 13 bases spanning the gap. CDR1 and CDR2 (germline): GTSNPN, SVGIG (reference sequence). This CDR3 spans 15 amino acids. In DNA, the CDR3 is TGTGCCTGGAGTGTACTAAACAGGCCCAACACTGAAGCTTTCTTT. This gives the protein CAWSVLNRPNTEAFF.

This chain uses TRBV27 with TRBJ2-3; no clear D gene. V was clipped by 0 bases and J by 4 bases, with 8 bases between them. Germline V gene data show CDR1 as MNHEY and CDR2 as SMNVEV (reference sequence). The CDR3 spans 14 residues. CDR3 nucleotide sequence: TGTGCCAGCAGTTTATCGTTCCCTCCAGATACGCAGTATTTT. Protein: CASSLSFPPDTQYF.

V is TRBV19 and J is TRBJ1-5; D unresolved. Germline assignment: CDR1 LNHDA and CDR2 SQIVND (reference sequence). CDR3 size: 16 residues. V was pared by 3 bases and J by 3 bases, with 15 bases between. The CDR3 loop is CASSMLGRLFNQPQHF. CDR3 coding DNA: TGTGCCAGTAGTATGTTAGGCCGACTCTTCAATCAGCCCCAGCATTTT. The variable domain in full, with the rest retrieved from reference TRBV19 and TRBJ1-5, is DGGITQSPKYLFRKEGQNVTLSCEQNLNHDAMYWYRQDPGQGLRLIYYSQIVNDFQKGDIAEGYSVSREKKESFPLTVTSAQKNPTAFYLCASSMLGRLFNQPQHFGDGTRLSIL.

This chain uses TRBV29-1 with TRBJ2-1, with 7 nucleotides matching TRBD1. The CDR3 is 14 amino acids. J gave up 6 bases and V 8 bases, and 13 bases lay outside the gene matches. Germline CDR1 SQVTM, CDR2 ANQGSEA. Here the CDR3 DNA reads TGCAGCATACGAGGGGGCCGATTGGCCAATGAGCAGTTCTTC. This codes for CSIRGGRLANEQFF.

The CDR3 sequence: CASSRPGADTQYF. The CDR3, as DNA: TGCGCCAGCAGCCGACCAGGGGCAGATACGCAGTATTTT. The chain combines TRBV4-1 with TRBJ2-3; D perhaps matches TRBD1 (6 bases). The length of the CDR3 is 13 residues. CDR1 and CDR2 from the germline V gene are MGHRA and YSYEKL. Trimming removed 4 bases at V and 4 bases at J, with 9 bases between.

The chain is built from TRBV9 and TRBJ2-1, with 9 bases that match TRBD2. Germline CDR1 is SGDLS and CDR2 is YYNGEE. The CDR3 loop spans 16 amino acids. V was pared by 4 bases and J by 6 bases, with 11 bases of the junction left unmatched. The CDR3 nucleotides read TGTGCCAGCAGCCCGAGGCATTCGACTAGCGGCAATGAGCAGTTCTTC. Amino acid sequence: CASSPRHSTSGNEQFF.

V usage is TRBV6-6 and J usage is TRBJ1-1, with D possibly TRBD1 on 5 matching bases. This CDR3 spans 13 amino acids. Trimming left V 5 bases short and J 1 base short, with 8 bases between. From germline, CDR1 is MNHNY and CDR2 SVGAGI (reference sequence). The CDR3 nucleotides are TGTGCCAGCAGTCGACAGTCGAACACTGAAGCTTTCTTT. Encoded protein: CASSRQSNTEAFF.

This chain joins TRBV7-9 and TRBJ1-3, with unresolved D. V lost 6 bases and J lost 0, with 15 bases in between. There are 16 residues in the CDR3. Germline CDR1 is SEHNR and CDR2 is FQNEAQ (reference sequence). The CDR3 loop is CASSPYSGNSGNTIYF. CDR3 nucleotides: TGTGCCAGCAGTCCTTATTCGGGTAACTCTGGAAACACCATATATTTT.

J is TRBJ2-7 and V is TRBV19; D is uncertain. The CDR3 totals 14 residues. V was trimmed by 0 bases and J by 2 bases, leaving 8 bases between them. CDR1 is LNHDA, CDR2 SQIVND, per germline (reference sequence). The CDR3 sequence: CASSIEIGTYEQYF. The CDR3 DNA is TGTGCCAGTAGTATAGAAATAGGGACCTACGAGCAGTACTTC.

The V call is TRBV7-6, the J call TRBJ1-3; D perhaps matches TRBD1 (5 bases). V was cut by 1 base and J by 3 bases, with 13 bases left in between. Germline V gives CDR1 SGHVS, CDR2 FNYEAQ. This CDR3 is built from 16 residues. As DNA, the CDR3 is TGTGCCAGCAGCTTAGTCATCGGGGGAGTTGGAAACACCATATATTTT. The encoded protein is CASSLVIGGVGNTIYF.

This chain links TRBV4-2 with TRBJ2-2, with D possibly being TRBD1 (5 bases). CDR1 is LGHNA and CDR2 is YNFKEQ in the germline V gene. The CDR3 is 17 residues long. The V and J ends lost 4 bases and 4 bases respectively, with 19 bases between them. The CDR3 sequence is CASSLKILRGGTGELFF. CDR3 in DNA: TGTGCCAGCAGCCTTAAGATACTAAGGGGCGGCACCGGGGAGCTGTTTTTT.

The chain combines TRBV11-3 with TRBJ2-2; TRBD2 might be the D (7 bases). Looked up from germline, CDR1 is SGHNT and CDR2 is YENEEA. The CDR3 sequence is 17 residues long. V was pared by 5 bases and J by 6 bases, with 22 bases between. CDR3 residues: CASSHAFGGAVPGELFF. CDR3 sequence (DNA): TGTGCCAGCAGCCATGCGTTTGGGGGGGCCGTCCCCGGGGAGCTGTTTTTT.

The V gene is TRBV6-1, the J gene TRBJ2-7, with D maybe TRBD2 (5 bases). The CDR3 contains 15 residues. The V end was cut by 0 bases, the J end by 0 bases, with 9 bases between. Germline loops: CDR1 MNHNS, CDR2 SASEGT. The CDR3 here is CASSEAGALSYEQYF. The CDR3 DNA sequence: TGTGCCAGCAGTGAAGCGGGAGCCCTCTCCTACGAGCAGTACTTC.

The chain is built from TRBV10-2 and TRBJ2-1; 10 positions match TRBD1. Unmatched junction bases numbered 9, after V lost 5 bases and J lost 8 bases. CDR3 size: 15 residues. Germline V CDR1 and CDR2: WSHSY, SAAADI. The CDR3 DNA sequence: TGCGCCAGCAGTCCCTCTCTGACAGGGGGCGATGAGCAGTTCTTC. This encodes CASSPSLTGGDEQFF.

The rearrangement links TRBV29-1 to TRBJ2-7; 8 bases agree with TRBD2. The V gene end was trimmed by 4 bases and the J gene end by 7 bases; junction bases not matched to a gene: 12. CDR1 and CDR2 from the germline V gene are SQVTM and ANQGSEA. The CDR3 runs to 14 residues. CDR3 DNA: TGCAGCGTTGGGTTGGCGGGAGGCCACGTAGAGCAGTACTTC. This encodes CSVGLAGGHVEQYF.

This chain connects TRBV7-3 to TRBJ2-5, with TRBD1 matching over 10 bases. CDR1 is SGHTA and CDR2 is FQGTGA in the germline V gene. J lost 3 bases, V lost 5 bases, and 6 bases had no gene match. This CDR3 is 15 amino acids long. The CDR3 spells CASSPRQGAKETQYF. CDR3 coding DNA: TGTGCCAGCAGCCCGAGACAGGGGGCGAAAGAGACCCAGTACTTC. The full variable domain, completed using reference TRBV7-3 and TRBJ2-5, is GAGVSQTPSNKVTEKGKYVELRCDPISGHTALYWYRQSLGQGPEFLIYFQGTGAADDSGLPNDRFFAVRPEGSVSTLKIQRTERGDSAVYLCASSPRQGAKETQYFGPGTRLLVL.

The chain uses TRBV2 and TRBJ2-7; no firm D call. The CDR3 runs 13 residues. The V end was cut by 11 bases, the J end by 6 bases, with 20 bases between. Germline V lookup: CDR1 SNHLY, CDR2 FYNNEI. Written as DNA, the CDR3 is TGTGCCGGCTCAACTGATTACCTTGGCGAGCAGTACTTC. Translation: CAGSTDYLGEQYF. Full variable domain (missing parts from reference TRBV2 and TRBJ2-7): EPEVTQTPSHQVTQMGQEVILRCVPISNHLYFYWYRQILGQKVEFLVSFYNNEISEKSEIFDDQFSVERPDGSNFTLKIRSTKLEDSAMYFCAGSTDYLGEQYFGPGTRLTVT.

This clone was seen once. This sequence joins TRBV5-4 and TRBJ2-3; D is perhaps TRBD2 (6 bases). Germline assignment: CDR1 SGHNT and CDR2 YYREEE (reference sequence). This CDR3 region has 16 residues. Deletions cut 4 bases from V and 4 bases from J, with 19 bases between. The CDR3 loop reads CASSRNGGRLADTQYF. As DNA, the CDR3 is TGTGCCAGCAGCCGCAATGGTGGGAGGCTGGCAGATACGCAGTATTTT.

The V gene is TRBV6-5, the J gene TRBJ1-1; D gene uncertain. V lost 6 bases and J 2 bases, leaving 13 bases between the germline ends. This CDR3 has 14 amino acids. The germline V gene has CDR1 MNHEY and CDR2 SVGAGI. The CDR3 DNA reads as TGTGCCAGCAGATTGGGAGCTATTAACACTGAAGCTTTCTTT. Translated: CASRLGAINTEAFF.

The chain joins TRBV9 to TRBJ2-1; 12 bases are a match to TRBD2. J lost 7 bases, V lost 0 bases, and 14 bases had no gene match. Germline CDR1 SGDLS, CDR2 YYNGEE. CDR3 size: 19 residues. CDR3 region: CASSVVGLAGVGPSNEQFF. The CDR3 region has the DNA TGTGCCAGCAGCGTAGTGGGACTAGCGGGCGTCGGCCCTTCTAATGAGCAGTTCTTC.